Each of the 27 T cell receptor beta chains below was sequenced from the same sample in a study of cytotoxic CD8 clonotypes in ibrutinib-treated CLL. Assay: immunoSEQ multiplex PCR; the TCRdb copy retains only in-frame clones and omits some. Here the sample spans around 310,000 clones, almost 80% being singletons. The sequences come from PBMCs, collected before ibrutinib treatment. The receptors were gathered from a human donor with chronic lymphocytic leukemia.

J is TRBJ2-6 and V is TRBV19, with 11 bases lining up with TRBD2. The CDR3 is 17 residues long. Per germline, CDR1 LNHDA and CDR2 SQIVND (reference sequence). V was clipped by 4 bases and J by 0 bases; unmatched bases: 2. In nucleotides, the CDR3 is TGTGCCAGTAGTACCGGACTAGCGGGCTCTGGGGCCAACGTCCTGACTTTC. Its protein is CASSTGLAGSGANVLTF.

The gene calls are TRBV27 and TRBJ1-2; tentatively, D is TRBD1 (5 bases). CDR1 and CDR2 from the germline V gene are MNHEY and SMNVEV (reference sequence). The CDR3 is 13 amino acids. V was pared by 5 bases and J by 3 bases, with 10 bases between. CDR3 amino acids: CASSSGTDYGYTF. DNA of the CDR3: TGTGCCAGCAGTAGTGGGACGGACTATGGCTACACCTTC.

The chain uses TRBV5-8 and TRBJ1-2, with unresolved D. There are 14 residues in the CDR3. Looked up from germline, CDR1 is SGHTS and CDR2 is YDEGEE. Between the trimmed V and J ends, which lost 4 bases and 6 bases, there was a span of 16 bases. The CDR3 DNA sequence: TGTGCCAGCAGCGCGCCTCCGGCGGTTGATGGCTACACCTTC. It is translated as CASSAPPAVDGYTF.

This clone came up a few times. The chain carries TRBV7-6 and TRBJ2-7; TRBD1 is a possible D gene (6 bases). Germline assignment: CDR1 SGHVS and CDR2 FNYEAQ. This CDR3 is 13 amino acids long. The V gene lost 5 bases and the J gene lost 5 bases, with 13 bases spanning the gap. CDR3 nucleotides: TGTGCCAGCAGCCAAAACAGGGACCACGAGCAGTACTTC. It specifies CASSQNRDHEQYF.

This rearrangement joins TRBV13 to TRBJ2-7; TRBD1 agrees at 9 bases. The CDR3 length is 18 residues. The J segment lost 3 bases and the V segment lost 5 bases, leaving 17 bases of the junction unmatched. Per germline, CDR1 PRHDT and CDR2 FYEKMQ (reference sequence). CDR3 nucleotides: TGTGCCAGCAGCCCCACCGGAGGACAGGGGCTGTCCCACTACGAGCAGTACTTC. Encoded protein: CASSPTGGQGLSHYEQYF.

This rearrangement joins TRBV7-8 to TRBJ2-7; 9 bases are a match to TRBD2. The V gene's germline CDR1 is SGHVS and CDR2 FQNEAQ. This CDR3 has 18 residues. Germline trimming cut 1 base from V and 1 base from J; bases unmatched to any gene: 11. CDR3 bases: TGTGCCAGCAGCTTAGTAAGACTAGCGGAACCTGTATCCTACGAGCAGTACTTC. Translated, it gives CASSLVRLAEPVSYEQYF. The full variable domain, its missing parts supplied by reference TRBV7-8 and TRBJ2-7, is GAGVSQSPRYKVAKRGQDVALRCDPISGHVSLFWYQQALGQGPEFLTYFQNEAQLDKSGLPSDRFFAERPEGSVSTLKIQRTQQEDSAVYLCASSLVRLAEPVSYEQYFGPGTRLTVT.

The chain carries TRBV6-1 and TRBJ1-2; 8 positions match TRBD1. The CDR3 spans 14 residues. The V gene's germline CDR1 is MNHNS and CDR2 SASEGT. V was clipped by 4 bases and J by 5 bases; unmatched bases: 6. The CDR3 sequence is CASSVGTGAYGYTF. DNA of the CDR3: TGTGCCAGCAGTGTTGGGACAGGAGCGTATGGCTACACCTTC.

The chain employs TRBV28 and TRBJ2-3; D gene uncertain. Germline CDR1 MDHEN, CDR2 SYDVKM. CDR3 size: 13 residues. Trimming shortened V by 6 bases and J by 1 base, and 8 bases separated the two germline ends. In nucleotides, the CDR3 is TGTGCCAGCAGCCCACCTGGCACAGATACGCAGTATTTT. As protein: CASSPPGTDTQYF.

This chain links TRBV5-1 with TRBJ1-1; no clear D. Germline V gene sequence: CDR1 SGHRS, CDR2 YFSETQ. V shed 0 bases and J shed 1 base, with 7 bases lying between them. The CDR3 covers 14 residues. The CDR3 reads CASSLDHGNTEAFF. CDR3 coding DNA: TGCGCCAGCAGCTTGGATCACGGGAACACTGAAGCTTTCTTT.

The V and J genes are TRBV5-1 and TRBJ2-2, with TRBD2 matching 9 bases. V was clipped by 1 base and J by 5 bases; unmatched bases: 15. This CDR3 has 19 residues. Looked up from germline, CDR1 is SGHRS and CDR2 is YFSETQ. The CDR3 DNA reads TGCGCCAGCAGCTTGTTGTATGGCGGGAGGGGCGAAGGAACCGGGGAGCTGTTTTTT. Protein: CASSLLYGGRGEGTGELFF.

The V and J genes are TRBV4-2 and TRBJ2-1; the match to TRBD1 covers 9 bases. CDR1 LGHNA and CDR2 YNFKEQ come from the germline V gene. V shed 8 bases, J shed 9 bases, and the junction held 11 bases outside the gene matches. The CDR3 loop spans 14 amino acids. The CDR3, as DNA: TGTGCCAGCCAACCCGGGACAGGGATCGGTGAGCAGTTCTTC. Encoded protein: CASQPGTGIGEQFF.

The V gene is TRBV4-3, the J gene TRBJ2-1, with a tentative D call TRBD1 (6 bases). Trimming left V 6 bases short and J 5 bases short, with 11 bases between. Germline V CDR1 and CDR2: LGHNA, YSLEER. This CDR3 spans 13 amino acids. CDR3 region: CASRPTGNNEQFF. The DNA for the CDR3 is TGCGCCAGCAGACCTACAGGGAACAATGAGCAGTTCTTC.

The CDR3 protein is CASTQTSLIYNEQFF. The CDR3 coding sequence is TGTGCCAGCACACAGACTAGTTTAATCTACAATGAGCAGTTCTTC. The rearrangement joins TRBV7-2 to TRBJ2-1; TRBD2 is a possible D gene (6 bases). The V end lost 7 bases, the J end lost 3 bases, and 16 bases lay between the germline ends. Germline-derived CDR1 and CDR2 are SGHTA and FQGNSA. The length of the CDR3 is 15 residues.

This chain uses TRBV9 with TRBJ1-2, with D unresolved. Germline loops: CDR1 SGDLS, CDR2 YYNGEE. CDR3 length: 13 amino acids. Trimming cost V 0 bases and J 8 bases, with 11 bases left between them. In DNA, the CDR3 is TGTGCCAGCAGCGTAGCGACCCTTTGGGGCTACACCTTC. This encodes CASSVATLWGYTF.

The J gene is TRBJ2-5, the V gene TRBV9, with 8 bases fitting TRBD2. This CDR3 is built from 13 residues. V lost 4 bases to trimming and J lost 5 bases; unmatched junction nucleotides: 4. Germline CDR1 and CDR2: SGDLS and YYNGEE. The chain's CDR3 is CASSSGLAETQYF. The CDR3 DNA is TGTGCCAGCAGCTCCGGACTAGCCGAGACCCAGTACTTC.

This clone was found once. This chain links TRBV7-9 with TRBJ1-2, with D perhaps TRBD1 (6 bases). The germline gives CDR1 SEHNR, CDR2 FQNEAQ (reference sequence). The CDR3 contains 12 residues. V lost 4 bases and J lost 8, with 11 bases in between. This CDR3 reads CASSWGAGGYTF. DNA of the CDR3: TGTGCCAGCAGCTGGGGGGCGGGAGGCTACACCTTC.

This clone appeared a single time. The chain is built from TRBV7-6 and TRBJ2-2; 13 bases fit TRBD2. Germline assignment: CDR1 SGHVS and CDR2 FNYEAQ. The CDR3 extends over 15 amino acids. Trimming cost V 5 bases and J 8 bases; bases outside gene matches: 5. The CDR3 region is CASSKGLAGTGELFF. The CDR3 DNA reads TGTGCCAGCAGCAAGGGACTAGCGGGAACAGGGGAGCTGTTTTTT.

As DNA, the CDR3 is TGTGCCAGCTCCCCTAGGACAGGAATTCTCTCTGGGGCCAACGTCCTGACTTTC. This sequence encodes CASSPRTGILSGANVLTF. This chain links TRBV18 with TRBJ2-6; 7 bases match TRBD1. Germline values: CDR1 KGHSH, CDR2 LQKENI. The CDR3 is made up of 18 amino acids. V lost 6 bases and J lost 0; bases outside the gene matches: 11.

This sequence joins TRBV28 and TRBJ2-7; no clear D gene. The germline V gene encodes CDR1 MDHEN and CDR2 SYDVKM. Trimming pared 3 bases from V and 2 bases from J, leaving 11 bases between. This CDR3 region has 14 residues. CDR3 amino acids: CASSFFLGAYEQYF. CDR3 nucleotide sequence: TGTGCCAGCAGTTTTTTTTTGGGTGCCTACGAGCAGTACTTC. The full variable domain, in which reference TRBV28 and TRBJ2-7 provide the parts outside the CDR3, is DVKVTQSSRYLVKRTGEKVFLECVQDMDHENMFWYRQDPGLGLRLIYFSYDVKMKEKGDIPEGYSVSREKKERFSLILESASTNQTSMYLCASSFFLGAYEQYFGPGTRLTVT.

The chain uses TRBV2 and TRBJ1-2, with TRBD1 as a possible D gene (5 bases). The CDR3 is 16 residues long. Germline V gene data show CDR1 as SNHLY and CDR2 as FYNNEI. The germline V and J ends were trimmed by 0 bases and 6 bases, with 17 bases remaining between them. For the CDR3, the DNA is TGTGCCAGCAGTGAAGCGCCCCCGGGACGGGGAGATGGCTACACCTTC. This sequence encodes CASSEAPPGRGDGYTF.

This clone has just a few counts. This chain joins TRBV6-5 and TRBJ2-3; the D gene is possibly TRBD2 (5 bases). With 5 bases removed from V and 2 bases from J, the gap between germline ends came to 8 bases. CDR1 is MNHEY and CDR2 is SVGAGI in the germline V gene. The CDR3 length is 13 residues. The CDR3 sequence is CASSPGITDTQYF. CDR3 in DNA: TGTGCCAGCAGTCCGGGGATCACAGATACGCAGTATTTT.

The chain uses TRBV6-4 and TRBJ1-1; tentatively, D is TRBD1 (6 bases). V was shortened by 6 bases and J by 3 bases, with 17 bases between the two germline ends. The CDR3 has 15 residues. CDR1 is MRHNA and CDR2 is SNTAGT in the germline V gene. The CDR3 loop is CASRRGWGRDTEAFF. CDR3 bases: TGTGCCAGCAGGAGAGGTTGGGGGCGCGACACTGAAGCTTTCTTT.

The chain employs TRBV6-5 and TRBJ2-7; TRBD2 matches 9 bases. Germline V lookup: CDR1 MNHEY, CDR2 SVGAGI. Unmatched junction bases numbered 6, after V lost 6 bases and J lost 0 bases. This CDR3 has 15 residues. The DNA of the CDR3 is TGTGCCAGCAGGGTAGCGGGAGCGGGCTCCTACGAGCAGTACTTC. This sequence encodes CASRVAGAGSYEQYF.

The rearrangement uses TRBV7-6 and TRBJ2-7, with unresolved D. V lost 4 bases, J lost 4 bases, and 8 bases lay in between. The length of the CDR3 is 12 residues. CDR1 and CDR2 (germline): SGHVS, FNYEAQ. Here the CDR3 reads CASSSTGYEQYF. CDR3 nucleotides: TGTGCCAGCAGCTCGACGGGTTACGAGCAGTACTTC.

This clone was seen just once. The V call is TRBV6-1, the J call TRBJ1-2; D not certain. Germline CDR1 is MNHNS and CDR2 is SASEGT. V was clipped by 1 base and J by 5 bases, with 14 bases between them. The CDR3 covers 15 residues. The DNA of the CDR3 is TGTGCCAGCAGTGAAGGGCGCAGGTTACCTTATGGCTACACCTTC. Protein product: CASSEGRRLPYGYTF.

This clone was counted once. This chain joins TRBV6-5 and TRBJ2-1; 8 positions match TRBD2. This CDR3 has 15 residues. Per germline, CDR1 MNHEY and CDR2 SVGAGI. J was trimmed by 2 bases and V by 2 bases; bases with no gene match: 2. The DNA of the CDR3 is TGTGCCAGCAGTTACGTAGCGGGGACCTACAATGAGCAGTTCTTC. Protein: CASSYVAGTYNEQFF.

CDR3 sequence: CASSGTRTYNEQFF. CDR3 sequence (DNA): TGTGCCAGCAGCGGGACCCGAACCTACAATGAGCAGTTCTTC. The rearrangement links TRBV2 to TRBJ2-1; perhaps D is TRBD1 or TRBD2 (5 bases each). Germline CDR1 is SNHLY and CDR2 is FYNNEI. V lost 6 bases and J 2 bases, leaving 11 bases between the germline ends. The CDR3 loop spans 14 amino acids.